This T cell receptor (beta chain) was retrieved from a study of blood T cell repertoires in COVID-19. Study context: T cells, B-cell-depleted T cells, or PBMCs supplied cDNA or gDNA.

This CDR3 spans 13 amino acids. In germline, CDR1 is DFQATT, CDR2 SNEGSKA (reference sequence). The V and J ends lost 3 bases and 5 bases respectively, with 11 bases between them. As handled by the study authors: For nucleated cells, counts were estimated from reference gene primer amplification. Clones were read by immunoSEQ multiplex PCR, and TCRdb kept only the in-frame ones, dropping some. The V and J calls and the clone size are those of that table, but D and trimming were determined from the DNA. The sample lists approximately 440,000 clones; about 87% were seen once. A Seattle source enrolled patients during active infection and followed them longitudinally.

The sequence derives from a woman in her forties or fifties with COVID-19, enrolled during active disease. Source material: peripheral blood. This chain uses TRBV20-1 with TRBJ1-5; maybe TRBD1 (5 bases). CDR3 in amino acids: CSASARGYQPQHF. The CDR3 DNA reads as TGCAGTGCTAGTGCAAGGGGATATCAGCCCCAGCATTTT.